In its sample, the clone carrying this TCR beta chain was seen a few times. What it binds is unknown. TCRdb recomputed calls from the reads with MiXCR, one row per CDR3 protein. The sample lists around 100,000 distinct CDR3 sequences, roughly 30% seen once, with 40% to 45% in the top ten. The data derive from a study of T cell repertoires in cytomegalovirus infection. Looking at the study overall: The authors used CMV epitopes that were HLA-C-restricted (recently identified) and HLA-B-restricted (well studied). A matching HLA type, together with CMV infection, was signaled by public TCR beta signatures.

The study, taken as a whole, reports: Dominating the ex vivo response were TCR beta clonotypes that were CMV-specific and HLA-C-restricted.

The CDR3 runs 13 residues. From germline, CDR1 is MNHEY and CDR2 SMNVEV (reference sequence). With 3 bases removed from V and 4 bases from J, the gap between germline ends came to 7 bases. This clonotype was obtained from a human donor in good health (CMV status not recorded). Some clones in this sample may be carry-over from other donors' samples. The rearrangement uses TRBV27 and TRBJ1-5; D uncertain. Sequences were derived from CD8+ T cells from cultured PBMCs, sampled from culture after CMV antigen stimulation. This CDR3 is CASSFNGNQPQHF. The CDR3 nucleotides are TGTGCCAGCAGTTTCAACGGAAATCAGCCCCAGCATTTT.